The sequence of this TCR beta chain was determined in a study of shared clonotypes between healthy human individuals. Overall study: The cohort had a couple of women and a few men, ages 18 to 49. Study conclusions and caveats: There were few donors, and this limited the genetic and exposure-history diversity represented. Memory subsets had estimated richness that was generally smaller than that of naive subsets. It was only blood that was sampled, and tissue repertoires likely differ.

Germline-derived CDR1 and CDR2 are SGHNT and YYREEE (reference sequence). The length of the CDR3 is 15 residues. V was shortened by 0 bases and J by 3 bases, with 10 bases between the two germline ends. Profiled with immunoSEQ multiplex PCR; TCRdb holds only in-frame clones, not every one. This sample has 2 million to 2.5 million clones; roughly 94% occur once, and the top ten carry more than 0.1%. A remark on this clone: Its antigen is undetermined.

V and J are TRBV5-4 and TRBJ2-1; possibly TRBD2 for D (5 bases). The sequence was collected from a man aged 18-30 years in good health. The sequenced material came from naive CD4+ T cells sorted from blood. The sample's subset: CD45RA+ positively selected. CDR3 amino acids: CASSLGLALYNEQFF. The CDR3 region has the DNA TGTGCCAGCAGCTTGGGCCTAGCCCTCTACAATGAGCAGTTCTTC.